This T cell receptor beta chain was identified during a study of cytomegalovirus exposure and HLA in healthy donors. The PCR was carried out with 60 Vbeta primers and 13 Jbeta primers. The data were produced by immunoSEQ multiplex PCR, yet TCRdb's version contains in-frame clones alone and is incomplete. The table lists around 130,000 clones, roughly 77% of them singletons, with 5.5% to 7.5% in the top ten. Losses at the gene ends were 3 bases for V and 3 bases for J; bases not matched to a gene: 8. The germline CDR1 and CDR2 sequences are MGHDK and SYGVNS. The CDR3 consists of 16 residues. Regarding the study as a whole: TCR beta chains numbering approximately 150 were designated cytomegalovirus-associated.

As for this clone: What it binds is not known.

This sequence was found in a woman aged 35 to 49 in good health and CMV-seropositive. Sequenced sample: PBMCs. The chain is built from TRBV25-1 and TRBJ2-7; 10 positions agree with TRBD2. The CDR3 loop reads CASSDLGLADGYEQYF. Written as DNA, the CDR3 is TGTGCCAGCAGTGACCTCGGACTAGCGGATGGCTACGAGCAGTACTTC.